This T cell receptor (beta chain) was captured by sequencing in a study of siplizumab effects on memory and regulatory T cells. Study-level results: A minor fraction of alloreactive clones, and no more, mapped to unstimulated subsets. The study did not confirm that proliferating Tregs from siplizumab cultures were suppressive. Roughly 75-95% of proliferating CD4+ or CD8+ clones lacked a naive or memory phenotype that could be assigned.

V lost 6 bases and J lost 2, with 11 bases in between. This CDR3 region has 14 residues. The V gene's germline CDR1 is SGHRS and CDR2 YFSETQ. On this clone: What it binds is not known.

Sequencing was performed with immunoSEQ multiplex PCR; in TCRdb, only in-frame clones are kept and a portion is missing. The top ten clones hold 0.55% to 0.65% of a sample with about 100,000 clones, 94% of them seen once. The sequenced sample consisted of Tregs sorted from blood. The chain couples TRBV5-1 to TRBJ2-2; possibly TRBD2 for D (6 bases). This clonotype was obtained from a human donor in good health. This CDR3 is CASKGLFNTGELFF. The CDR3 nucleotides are TGCGCCAGCAAGGGACTGTTTAACACCGGGGAGCTGTTTTTT.